This T cell receptor beta chain appears in the sequencing data of a study of blood T cell repertoires in COVID-19. Clones were sequenced by immunoSEQ multiplex PCR, and TCRdb holds only the in-frame ones, with some missing. The top ten clones hold about 2.5% of a sample with hundreds of thousands of clones, 75% to 90% of them seen once. Germline CDR1 reads MNHNY; CDR2 reads SVGAGI (reference sequence). The CDR3 sequence is 14 residues long. After removal of 6 bases from V and 5 bases from J, the junction contained 7 bases not matched to a gene. This clone was counted a single time. The chain is built from TRBV6-6 and TRBJ2-7, with TRBD1 matching over 10 bases. Material: peripheral blood. The TCR was taken from a woman in her seventies with active or convalescent COVID-19. CDR3 in amino acids: CASRDRGRMDEQYF. Written as DNA, the CDR3 is TGTGCCAGCAGAGACAGGGGGCGAATGGACGAGCAGTACTTC.